The T cell receptor beta chain described here comes from a study of post-analysis software for immune sequencing data. Of note for this clonotype: Antigen: not known.

Findings of the study overall: Patients showed TRBV5-6, TRBV5-1 and TRBV20-1 among 4 or 5 TRBV segments more frequent than in controls.

Trimming took off 1 base at V and 2 bases at J, with 9 bases between the two ends. CDR1 SQVTM and CDR2 ANQGSEA come from the germline V gene. There are 13 residues in the CDR3. Sequencing libraries made from TCR beta cDNA carried unique molecular identifiers. TCRdb fed the PCR reads into MiXCR, producing one record per CDR3 protein. Among roughly 800,000 distinct CDR3 sequences, roughly 29% were seen once, and the ten largest hold around 0.56%. This chain uses TRBV29-1 with TRBJ2-7; D remains ambiguous. The TCR comes from a girl aged 10 to 17 with multiple sclerosis. Sequences were obtained from blood. This CDR3 is CSVEAPRTYEQYF. The CDR3 nucleotides are TGCAGCGTTGAAGCGCCAAGAACCTACGAGCAGTACTTC.